The 11 T cell receptor beta chains in this list originate from one sample, sequenced in a study of regulatory T cells in long-lasting Graves disease. Investigators prepared the TCR beta libraries by applying iRepertoire HTBI primers and Arm-PCR of CDR3 regions. TCRdb re-called the multiplex PCR reads with MiXCR, one entry per CDR3 protein. This sample carries approximately 470,000 distinct CDR3 sequences, about a sixth of them seen once, and the ten largest clones take 9% to 15%. Noted time point: newly diagnosed GD, antithyroid drugs for less than 3 months. Extracted RNA from PBMCs served as the source of the TCR library. The same data also went into a second study, on T cells in Graves' hyperthyroidism and ophthalmopathy.

The sample was peripheral blood mononuclear cells (PBMCs), taken at new diagnosis, from a patient treated with antithyroid drugs. The receptors come from a man aged 40-50 years with Graves disease.

This clonotype was counted ten times or more. The chain employs TRBV11-1 and TRBJ1-1, with D perhaps TRBD1 (6 bases). The germline gives CDR1 SGHAT, CDR2 FQDESV (reference sequence). Deletions cut 4 bases from V and 1 base from J, with 16 bases between. The CDR3 spans 16 residues. The CDR3 sequence: CASSSGSGGWNTEAFF. The DNA for the CDR3 is TGTGCCAGCAGCTCCGGCAGTGGGGGCTGGAACACTGAAGCTTTCTTT.

V and J are TRBV20-1 and TRBJ1-6; weak D call: TRBD1 (6 bases). Per the germline V gene, CDR1 is DFQATT and CDR2 is SNEGSKA (reference sequence). The V and J ends lost 3 bases and 4 bases respectively, with 19 bases between them. CDR3 length: 17 amino acids. In DNA form, the CDR3 reads TGCAGTGCTAGGACGTCGATGGGACAATCATATAATTCACCCCTCCACTTT. As protein: CSARTSMGQSYNSPLHF.

This clonotype was detected ten times or more. The chain joins TRBV18 to TRBJ2-7, with a possible D match to TRBD2 (5 bases). V lost 3 bases, J lost 5 bases, and 14 bases lay in between. CDR3 length equals 14 residues. The V gene's germline CDR1 is KGHSH and CDR2 LQKENI. The CDR3 is CASSPRRGQDEQYF. The CDR3 DNA sequence: TGTGCCAGCTCACCCCGCCGCGGGCAGGACGAGCAGTACTTC.

This clonotype appeared many times. J is TRBJ2-3 and V is TRBV28, with unresolved D. Germline V gives CDR1 MDHEN, CDR2 SYDVKM. The V and J ends lost 6 bases and 6 bases respectively, with 10 bases between them. This CDR3 is built from 12 residues. The CDR3 DNA follows: TGTGCCAGCAGCTTCCTAGTGGATACGCAGTATTTT. Translation: CASSFLVDTQYF.

This clonotype was counted ten times or more. The chain carries TRBV20-1 and TRBJ2-7; D is ambiguous. V was trimmed by 4 bases and J by 1 base, leaving 14 bases between them. The V gene's germline CDR1 is DFQATT and CDR2 SNEGSKA (reference sequence). This CDR3 region has 14 residues. This chain's CDR3 is CSAKFSAASYEQYF. The CDR3 region has the DNA TGCAGTGCTAAGTTCAGCGCCGCTTCCTACGAGCAGTACTTC.

Of note for this clonotype: This may be a read error: a much more frequent sequence differs by one nucleotide. The chain is built from TRBV2 and TRBJ2-5; 8 bases map to TRBD1. The germline V gene encodes CDR1 SNHLY and CDR2 FYNNEI. The CDR3 runs to 14 residues. V shed 7 bases, J shed 11 bases, and the junction held 15 bases outside the gene matches. The DNA for the CDR3 is TGTGCCAGCATTTCCAGGGGGCCCTACAATGAGCAGTACTTC. This sequence encodes CASISRGPYNEQYF.

V usage is TRBV10-3 and J usage is TRBJ1-2; D perhaps matches TRBD1 (5 bases). Trimming removed 10 bases at V and 3 bases at J, with 15 bases between. The V gene's germline CDR1 is ENHRY and CDR2 SYGVKD. This CDR3 spans 13 amino acids. The CDR3 region has the DNA TGTGCCAGCAGGGACTTATTGGACTATGGCTACACCTTC. Translation: CASRDLLDYGYTF.

This clonotype occurred a few times. The V and J genes are TRBV12-3 or TRBV12-4 and TRBJ2-2; D is perhaps TRBD2 (5 bases). V was clipped by 6 bases and J by 1 base, with 9 bases between them. This CDR3 region has 14 residues. The DNA of the CDR3 is TGTGCCAGCAGCCGGACTCAGAACACCGGGGAGCTGTTTTTT. It yields the protein CASSRTQNTGELFF.

V is TRBV20-1 and J is TRBJ2-7; D not resolved. This CDR3 region has 14 residues. Germline CDR1 DFQATT, CDR2 SNEGSKA (reference sequence). V shed 3 bases and J shed 0 bases, with 12 bases lying between them. The CDR3 DNA is TGCAGTGCTAGTTCGACGGAAGTCTCCTACGAGCAGTACTTC. It specifies CSASSTEVSYEQYF.

A remark on this clonotype: This may be a read error: a much more frequent sequence differs by one nucleotide. This rearrangement joins TRBV28 to TRBJ2-5; D remains unclear. Germline V gene data show CDR1 as MDHEN and CDR2 as SYDVKM. The CDR3 covers 13 residues. The CDR3 here is CASPTVNQGTQYF. The DNA for the CDR3 is TGTGCCAGCCCTACGGTTAACCAAGGGACCCAGTACTTC.

This clonotype has only a few counts. The chain links TRBV28 to TRBJ1-2, with D tentatively TRBD1 (5 bases). CDR1 is MDHEN, CDR2 SYDVKM, per germline. V was pared by 6 bases and J by 8 bases, with 16 bases between. The length of the CDR3 is 13 residues. The CDR3 is CASRGTALWGYTF. CDR3 nucleotides: TGTGCCAGCAGAGGGACGGCTTTATGGGGCTACACCTTC.